This T cell receptor (beta chain) was captured by sequencing in a study of T-cell memory formation after mild COVID-19. TCRdb redid the calling of the 5' RACE reads with MiXCR, one entry per CDR3 protein. Of some 200,000 distinct CDR3 sequences listed, 7.5% to 10% are singletons. The CDR3 has 15 amino acids. The chain couples TRBV21-1 to TRBJ2-3. TRBV21-1 is a documented pseudogene. This receptor was obtained from a man aged 18 to 30 who had mild COVID-19 (a few samples of this study predate the infection). Cell type and time point are not known. The specimen sequenced was PBMCs or a T cell subset sorted from them (not recorded which). The CDR3 region has the DNA TGTGCCAGCAGCATAGGAGACACCAGCACAGATACGCAGTATTTT. It yields the protein CASSIGDTSTDTQYF.